The 26 T cell receptor beta chains reported below all come from one sample, sequenced in a study of spatial heterogeneity in lung cancer. In TCRdb, the 5' RACE reads were re-called with MiXCR into one record per CDR3 protein. Found here are roughly 99,000 distinct CDR3 sequences, roughly 19% of them singletons; the top ten hold just over 20%. The time point here: blood at routine non-recurrence follow-up after resection. This specimen consisted of PBMCs, obtained at follow-up. The source is a male donor with early-stage non-small cell lung cancer.

The chain is built from TRBV24-1 and TRBJ2-1, with 13 bases lining up with TRBD2. This CDR3 spans 19 amino acids. Trimming at V came to 3 bases and at J to 3 bases, leaving 10 bases not matched to a gene. Germline CDR1 KGHDR, CDR2 SFDVKD. CDR3 bases: TGTGCCACCAGTGATCCACGGACTAGCGGGAGAAGGAGCTACAATGAGCAGTTCTTC. Protein sequence: CATSDPRTSGRRSYNEQFF.

The chain has TRBV3-1 and TRBJ1-2; tentative D call: TRBD1 (5 bases). Trimming removed 3 bases from V and 6 bases from J, with 11 bases in between. Germline CDR1 LGHDT, CDR2 YNNKEL (reference sequence). This CDR3 contains 13 residues. The CDR3 protein is CASSHGGAHGYTF. The CDR3 DNA reads as TGTGCCAGCAGCCATGGAGGGGCGCATGGCTACACCTTC.

This clonotype was detected a few times. The chain employs TRBV29-1 and TRBJ2-5; no reliable D call. The CDR3 has 12 residues. Germline CDR1 reads SQVTM; CDR2 reads ANQGSEA. Trimming left V 5 bases short and J 5 bases short, with 12 bases between. The CDR3 DNA is TGCAGCGTTTTTGAGGCTGGGGAGACCCAGTACTTC. Residues: CSVFEAGETQYF.

The sample holds a few counts of this clonotype. The V and J genes are TRBV7-8 and TRBJ2-7; TRBD2 aligns across 13 bases. V lost 5 bases and J lost 0; bases outside the gene matches: 7. The CDR3 covers 17 residues. The germline CDR1 and CDR2 sequences are SGHVS and FQNEAQ. The CDR3 sequence is CASSRGTSGTTSYEQYF. The DNA of the CDR3 is TGTGCCAGCAGCCGCGGGACTAGCGGGACCACCTCCTACGAGCAGTACTTC. Complete variable domain (other parts from reference TRBV7-8 and TRBJ2-7): GAGVSQSPRYKVAKRGQDVALRCDPISGHVSLFWYQQALGQGPEFLTYFQNEAQLDKSGLPSDRFFAERPEGSVSTLKIQRTQQEDSAVYLCASSRGTSGTTSYEQYFGPGTRLTVT.

The J gene is TRBJ1-5, the V gene TRBV20-1, with 8 bases lining up with TRBD1. The CDR3 extends over 14 amino acids. The germline CDR1 and CDR2 sequences are DFQATT and SNEGSKA (reference sequence). V shed 3 bases and J 4 bases; nucleotides not matched to a gene: 5. The CDR3 loop is CSARSGQENQPQHF. CDR3 sequence (DNA): TGCAGTGCTAGGTCGGGACAGGAAAATCAGCCCCAGCATTTT.

CDR3 DNA sequence: TGCAGTGTGGAACCCCAACGTGGCATTCAGTACTTC. Its protein is CSVEPQRGIQYF. The chain employs TRBV20-1 and TRBJ2-4; unclear D gene. The CDR3 runs to 12 residues. V lost 7 bases and J 9 bases, leaving 16 bases between the germline ends. CDR1 DFQATT and CDR2 SNEGSKA come from the germline V gene (reference sequence).

CDR3 DNA: TGTGCCAGCAGCCTAGGGGGACTAGCCGGCTACGAGCAGTACTTC. Translated: CASSLGGLAGYEQYF. The chain links TRBV7-9 to TRBJ2-7; 9 nucleotides line up with TRBD2. CDR1 is SEHNR, CDR2 FQNEAQ, per germline (reference sequence). This CDR3 region has 15 residues. After removal of 5 bases from V and 3 bases from J, the junction contained 8 bases not matched to a gene.

V usage is TRBV4-2 and J usage is TRBJ1-2; D might be TRBD1 (6 bases). The V end was cut by 3 bases, the J end by 10 bases, with 18 bases between. CDR1 LGHNA and CDR2 YNFKEQ come from the germline V gene. This CDR3 region has 14 residues. The CDR3 is CASSQRRTAQDYTF. The CDR3 DNA reads as TGTGCCAGCAGCCAGAGGAGGACAGCACAAGACTACACCTTC.

This clonotype was picked up a small number of times. The chain recombines TRBV20-1 with TRBJ1-1; 10 bases align to TRBD1. The trim removed 5 bases at V and 4 bases at J, leaving 10 bases unmatched. This CDR3 has 15 amino acids. The germline V gene has CDR1 DFQATT and CDR2 SNEGSKA (reference sequence). The CDR3, as DNA: TGCAGTGCTGCCCCGGGACAGGGGCGGAGCACTGAAGCTTTCTTT. It encodes CSAAPGQGRSTEAFF.

The chain recombines TRBV7-6 with TRBJ2-4, with D perhaps assigned TRBD1 or TRBD2 (5 bases each). Germline values: CDR1 SGHVS, CDR2 FNYEAQ. The CDR3 sequence is 16 residues long. V gave up 5 bases and J gave up 10 bases, with 24 bases separating them. Written as DNA, the CDR3 is TGTGCCAGCAGCCCACACCTGCAGGGCGATAGCGAGATTCAGTACTTC. Amino acid sequence: CASSPHLQGDSEIQYF.

This clonotype was counted ten times or more. This chain links TRBV3-1 with TRBJ1-2, with D perhaps matching TRBD1 (5 bases). There are 14 residues in the CDR3. Germline assignment: CDR1 LGHDT and CDR2 YNNKEL (reference sequence). The germline V and J ends were trimmed by 1 base and 13 bases, with 19 bases remaining between them. The chain's CDR3 is CASSQVSQGDGGTF. CDR3 nucleotides: TGTGCCAGCAGCCAAGTGAGCCAGGGCGACGGGGGCACCTTC. The full variable domain, its missing parts supplied by reference TRBV3-1 and TRBJ1-2, is DTAVSQTPKYLVTQMGNDKSIKCEQNLGHDTMYWYKQDSKKFLKIMFSYNNKELIINETVPNRFSPKSPDKAHLNLHINSLELGDSAVYFCASSQVSQGDGGTFGSGTRLTVV.

The chain has TRBV11-2 and TRBJ1-2; 9 bases map to TRBD1. The germline CDR1 and CDR2 sequences are SGHAT and FQNNGV. The CDR3 contains 17 residues. The V segment lost 4 bases and the J segment 8 bases; nucleotides outside the gene matches: 17. The CDR3 here is CASSSLLRTGTGNGYTF. CDR3 in DNA: TGTGCCAGCAGCTCACTCCTCCGAACCGGGACAGGGAACGGCTACACCTTC.

This clonotype has a count of ten or more. The chain employs TRBV6-6 and TRBJ2-5, with D uncertain. This CDR3 comprises 17 residues. Germline V gene data show CDR1 as MNHNY and CDR2 as SVGAGI (reference sequence). With 2 bases removed from V and 1 base from J, the gap between germline ends came to 17 bases. In DNA form, the CDR3 reads TGTGCCAGCAGTTACATCGGGCCTCGTAAGCTCCAAGAGACCCAGTACTTC. Its protein product is CASSYIGPRKLQETQYF.

V and J are TRBV6-5 and TRBJ2-6; D gene unclear. Germline V lookup: CDR1 MNHEY, CDR2 SVGAGI. V gave up 3 bases and J gave up 0 bases, with 12 bases separating them. The CDR3 runs 17 residues. The CDR3 sequence is CASSYTSVTSGANVLTF. CDR3 in DNA: TGTGCCAGCAGTTATACGTCAGTAACCTCTGGGGCCAACGTCCTGACTTTC.

A few counts support this clonotype. The chain couples TRBV19 to TRBJ1-5; tentative D call: TRBD1 (5 bases). V lost 7 bases and J 0 bases, leaving 13 bases between the germline ends. The CDR3 length is 15 residues. Looked up from germline, CDR1 is LNHDA and CDR2 is SQIVND (reference sequence). The CDR3 DNA sequence: TGTGCCAGTACTGAGGGGATCTATAGCAATCAGCCCCAGCATTTT. Protein product: CASTEGIYSNQPQHF. The variable domain in full, with the rest retrieved from reference TRBV19 and TRBJ1-5, is DGGITQSPKYLFRKEGQNVTLSCEQNLNHDAMYWYRQDPGQGLRLIYYSQIVNDFQKGDIAEGYSVSREKKESFPLTVTSAQKNPTAFYLCASTEGIYSNQPQHFGDGTRLSIL.

The chain has TRBV30 and TRBJ1-5; TRBD1 agrees at 9 bases. The CDR3 covers 14 residues. The germline V gene encodes CDR1 GTSNPN and CDR2 SVGIG (reference sequence). The V gene end was trimmed by 4 bases and the J gene end by 6 bases; junction bases not matched to a gene: 7. CDR3 sequence (DNA): TGTGCCTGGACCAGGACAGGGGTGGGTCAGCCCCAGCATTTT. Residues: CAWTRTGVGQPQHF.

The sample holds a few counts of this clonotype. The chain links TRBV4-3 to TRBJ2-3, with D possibly TRBD2 on 5 matching bases. Germline assignment: CDR1 LGHNA and CDR2 YSLEER. The CDR3 contains 17 residues. The germline V and J ends were trimmed by 0 bases and 2 bases, with 15 bases remaining between them. CDR3 in DNA: TGCGCCAGCAGCCAAGATGTGCCCGGGGTATCCACAGATACGCAGTATTTT. Its translation: CASSQDVPGVSTDTQYF.

This chain connects TRBV20-1 to TRBJ2-5; D gene ambiguous. There are 11 residues in the CDR3. Trimming stripped 7 bases from V and 2 bases from J, with 8 bases between. Germline CDR1 reads DFQATT; CDR2 reads SNEGSKA (reference sequence). The CDR3 coding sequence is TGCAGTGGCCAGTTTCAAGAGACCCAGTACTTC. It translates to CSGQFQETQYF.

This sequence joins TRBV19 and TRBJ1-1, with TRBD1 as a possible D gene (6 bases). This CDR3 is 13 amino acids long. Trimming stripped 7 bases from V and 3 bases from J, with 12 bases between. CDR1 and CDR2 from the germline V gene are LNHDA and SQIVND (reference sequence). The DNA of the CDR3 is TGTGCCAGTAAAGCTACAGGGTACACTGAAGCTTTCTTT. The encoded protein is CASKATGYTEAFF.

This clonotype was found a few times. The rearrangement joins TRBV20-1 to TRBJ2-5; D perhaps matches TRBD1 (5 bases). The CDR3 has 14 amino acids. Trimming pared 6 bases from V and 5 bases from J, leaving 19 bases between. CDR1 is DFQATT and CDR2 is SNEGSKA in the germline V gene (reference sequence). The CDR3 is CSAPTGYSVETQYF. CDR3 coding DNA: TGCAGTGCGCCTACAGGCTATAGTGTGGAGACCCAGTACTTC.

The chain employs TRBV7-8 and TRBJ1-2; D is undetermined. Germline V gene sequence: CDR1 SGHVS, CDR2 FQNEAQ. This CDR3 has 14 amino acids. V was trimmed by 1 base and J by 0 bases, leaving 6 bases between them. Here the CDR3 reads CASSLGPANYGYTF. CDR3 sequence (DNA): TGTGCCAGCAGCTTAGGACCAGCTAACTATGGCTACACCTTC.

CDR3 sequence: CASGGRAQPQHF. CDR3 nucleotide sequence: TGTGCCAGTGGGGGGCGAGCACAGCCCCAGCATTTT. The chain is built from TRBV6-6 and TRBJ1-5; possible D gene TRBD1, 6 bases. The CDR3 totals 12 residues. Trimming took off 9 bases at V and 7 bases at J, with 13 bases between the two ends. Germline V gene sequence: CDR1 MNHNY, CDR2 SVGAGI (reference sequence).

This clonotype was seen repeatedly, ten times or more. This rearrangement joins TRBV7-2 to TRBJ1-5; TRBD1 might be the D (5 bases). The germline V gene encodes CDR1 SGHTA and CDR2 FQGNSA. The CDR3 consists of 13 residues. V lost 2 bases and J lost 7, with 9 bases in between. CDR3 sequence: CASSLSRAQPQHF. In nucleotides, the CDR3 is TGTGCCAGCAGCTTATCCAGGGCCCAGCCCCAGCATTTT.

This clonotype has a handful of counts. CDR3 residues: CASSITGGSGELFF. CDR3 nucleotides: TGTGCCAGTAGTATTACAGGGGGTAGCGGGGAGCTGTTTTTT. The chain uses TRBV19 and TRBJ2-2; 8 nucleotides agree with TRBD1. Germline assignment: CDR1 LNHDA and CDR2 SQIVND (reference sequence). The CDR3 sequence is 14 residues long. J was trimmed by 7 bases and V by 3 bases; bases with no gene match: 4.

On this clonotype itself: Because it lacks the conserved phenylalanine or tryptophan at the end, this CDR3 is likely a read error. The DNA is omitted, as the CDR3 cannot be located on it reliably, and the CDR3 follows TCRdb's listing. This chain uses TRBV6-1 with TRBJ2-5; the table's D gene call, TRBD2, was not cross checked with the DNA. The germline V gene encodes CDR1 MNHNS and CDR2 SASEGT. The CDR3 contains 13 residues when both ends are counted. The CDR3 protein is CASSEFGAGTKQY.

The chain employs TRBV12-3 or TRBV12-4 and TRBJ2-2; no clear D. This CDR3 is 13 amino acids long. Trimming cost V 3 bases and J 6 bases, with 8 bases left between them. CDR3 loop: CASSFGSPGELFF. The CDR3 nucleotides read TGTGCCAGCAGTTTCGGCAGTCCCGGGGAGCTGTTTTTT.